This T cell receptor (beta chain) was sequenced in a study of CD8+CD57+ T cells in acquired aplastic anemia. Overall study: On average, sorted CD4+ and CD8+ cells gave about 2.9 ug of DNA. Whole-study results and caveats: In CD8+ cells, Simpson's diversity showed no significant difference between patients and controls. It was found that fewer than 35 CD8+ CDR3 sequences were shared between patients and controls.

On this clonotype: Its antigen is as yet unknown.

V was clipped by 1 base and J by 2 bases, with 5 bases between them. Germline loops: CDR1 SGHDN, CDR2 FVKESK. The CDR3 length is 13 residues. Genomic DNA was employed as the template in profiling TCR beta VDJ and CDR3. In TCRdb, the reads were re-called with MiXCR into one record per CDR3 protein. The repertoire holds fewer than 80,000 distinct CDR3 sequences, with around 70% as singletons. An expansion of CD8+CD57+ cells by flow cytometry had been shown in patients chosen for sequencing. Patients were therapy-naive when their blood was sampled. The clonotype originates from a human donor with aplastic anemia. V gene TRBV14 combines with J gene TRBJ1-2; D call uncertain. The sequencing sample was made of sorted CD4+, CD8+, or CD8+CD57+ T cells (not recorded which) from PBMCs. CDR3 residues: CASSQGRNYGYTF. The CDR3 region has the DNA TGTGCCAGCAGCCAAGGGCGCAACTATGGCTACACCTTC.